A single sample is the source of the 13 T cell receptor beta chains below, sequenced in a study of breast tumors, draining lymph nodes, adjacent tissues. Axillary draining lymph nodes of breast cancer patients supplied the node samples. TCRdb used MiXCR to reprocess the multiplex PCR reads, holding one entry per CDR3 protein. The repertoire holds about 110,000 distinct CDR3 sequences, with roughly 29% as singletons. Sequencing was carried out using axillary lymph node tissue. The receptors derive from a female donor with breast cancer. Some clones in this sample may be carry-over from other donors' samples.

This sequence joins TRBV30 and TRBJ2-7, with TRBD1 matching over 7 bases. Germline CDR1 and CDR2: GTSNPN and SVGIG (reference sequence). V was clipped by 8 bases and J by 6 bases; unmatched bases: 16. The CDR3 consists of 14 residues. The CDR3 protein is CAAGKQGRRGEQYF. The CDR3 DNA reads TGTGCCGCAGGAAAACAGGGGCGCAGAGGCGAGCAGTACTTC.

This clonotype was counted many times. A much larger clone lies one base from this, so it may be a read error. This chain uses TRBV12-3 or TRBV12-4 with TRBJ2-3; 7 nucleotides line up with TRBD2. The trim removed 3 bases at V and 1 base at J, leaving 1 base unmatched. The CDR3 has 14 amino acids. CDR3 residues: CASSFLAGTDTQYF. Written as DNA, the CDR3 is TGTGCCAGCAGTTTCCTAGCGGGCACAGATACGCAGTATTTT.

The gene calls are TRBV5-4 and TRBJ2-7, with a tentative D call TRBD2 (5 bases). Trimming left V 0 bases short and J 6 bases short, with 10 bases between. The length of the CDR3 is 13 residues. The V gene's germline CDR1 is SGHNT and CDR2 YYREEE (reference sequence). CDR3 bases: TGTGCCAGCAGCTTGGAGAGAGGGTCCGAGCAGTACTTC. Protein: CASSLERGSEQYF.

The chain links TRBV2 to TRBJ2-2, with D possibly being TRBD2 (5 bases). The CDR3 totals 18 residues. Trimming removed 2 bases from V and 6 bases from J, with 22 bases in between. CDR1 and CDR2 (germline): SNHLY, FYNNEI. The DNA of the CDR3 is TGTGCCAGCAGTGAAAACAGAGTTTGGCTAGCTGAATCCGGGGAGCTGTTTTTT. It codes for CASSENRVWLAESGELFF.

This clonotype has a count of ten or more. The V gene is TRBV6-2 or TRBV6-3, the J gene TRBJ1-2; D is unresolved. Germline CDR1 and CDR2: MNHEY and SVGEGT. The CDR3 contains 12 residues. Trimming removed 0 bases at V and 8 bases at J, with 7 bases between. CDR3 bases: TGTGCCAGCAGTTACTCTCCCTCCGGCTACACCTTC. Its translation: CASSYSPSGYTF.

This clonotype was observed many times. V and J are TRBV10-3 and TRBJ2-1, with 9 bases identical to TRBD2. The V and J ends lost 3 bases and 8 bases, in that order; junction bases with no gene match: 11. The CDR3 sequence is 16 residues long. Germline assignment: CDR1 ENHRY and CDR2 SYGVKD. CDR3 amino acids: CAISDPPAGGPHEQFF. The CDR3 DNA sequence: TGTGCCATCAGTGACCCTCCCGCGGGGGGGCCCCATGAGCAGTTCTTC.

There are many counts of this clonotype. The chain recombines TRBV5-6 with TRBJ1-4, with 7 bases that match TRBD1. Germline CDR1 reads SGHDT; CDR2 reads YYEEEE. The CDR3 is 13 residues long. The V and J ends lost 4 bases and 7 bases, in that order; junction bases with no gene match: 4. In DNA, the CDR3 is TGTGCCAGCAGCGCGGACAGGTTTGAAAAACTGTTTTTT. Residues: CASSADRFEKLFF.

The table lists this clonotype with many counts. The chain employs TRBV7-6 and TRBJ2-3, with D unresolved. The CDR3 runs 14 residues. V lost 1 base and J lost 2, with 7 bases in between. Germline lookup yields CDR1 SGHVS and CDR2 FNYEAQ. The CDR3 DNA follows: TGTGCCAGCAGCTTAGGCCCGAACACAGATACGCAGTATTTT. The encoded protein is CASSLGPNTDTQYF. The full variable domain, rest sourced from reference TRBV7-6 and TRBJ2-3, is GAGVSQSPRYKVTKRGQDVALRCDPISGHVSLYWYRQALGQGPEFLTYFNYEAQQDKSGLPNDRFSAERPEGSISTLTIQRTEQRDSAMYRCASSLGPNTDTQYFGPGTRLTVL.

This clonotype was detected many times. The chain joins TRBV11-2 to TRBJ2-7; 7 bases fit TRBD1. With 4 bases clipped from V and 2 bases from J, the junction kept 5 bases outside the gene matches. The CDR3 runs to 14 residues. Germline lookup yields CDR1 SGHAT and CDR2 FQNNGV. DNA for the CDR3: TGTGCCAGCAGCTGGGGACAGCTTCCCTACGAGCAGTACTTC. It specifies CASSWGQLPYEQYF.

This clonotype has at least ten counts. CDR3 in amino acids: CASSLGLAPYNEQFF. Here the CDR3 DNA reads TGTGCCAGCAGTTTAGGACTAGCGCCCTACAATGAGCAGTTCTTC. V is TRBV12-3 or TRBV12-4 and J is TRBJ2-1; 8 bases map to TRBD2. The CDR3 contains 15 residues. V was pared by 1 base and J by 2 bases, with 1 base of the junction left unmatched.

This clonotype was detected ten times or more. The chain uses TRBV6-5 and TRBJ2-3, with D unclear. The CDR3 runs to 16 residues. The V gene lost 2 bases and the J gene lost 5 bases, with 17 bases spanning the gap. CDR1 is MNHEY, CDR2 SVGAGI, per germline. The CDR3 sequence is CASSYRLQRVQDTQYF. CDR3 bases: TGTGCCAGCAGTTACCGGCTCCAAAGGGTCCAAGATACGCAGTATTTT.

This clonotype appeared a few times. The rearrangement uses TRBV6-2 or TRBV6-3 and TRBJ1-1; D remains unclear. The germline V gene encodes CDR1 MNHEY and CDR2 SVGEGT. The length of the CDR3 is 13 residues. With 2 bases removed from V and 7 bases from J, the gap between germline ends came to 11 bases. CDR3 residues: CASSYGQSDEAFF. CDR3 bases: TGTGCCAGCAGTTACGGCCAGTCGGATGAAGCTTTCTTT.

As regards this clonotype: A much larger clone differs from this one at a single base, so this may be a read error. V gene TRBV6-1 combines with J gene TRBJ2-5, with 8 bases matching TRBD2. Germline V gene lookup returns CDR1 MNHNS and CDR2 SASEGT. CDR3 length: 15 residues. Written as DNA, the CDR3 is TGTGCCAGCAGTGGGGCGAGTGCGGGAGGAGAGACCCAGCACTTC. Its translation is CASSGASAGGETQHF.